This TCR beta chain stems from a study of blood T cells in healthy people across ages. Germline V lookup: CDR1 MNHEY, CDR2 SMNVEV (reference sequence). The CDR3 length is 15 residues. V was cut by 3 bases and J by 2 bases, with 12 bases left in between. Alongside a J-beta primer mix, a sample-barcoded 5' primer served in a second PCR lasting about 7 to 12 cycles. TCRdb itself ran the 5' RACE reads through MiXCR, one entry per CDR3 protein. The sample has more than 650,000 distinct CDR3 sequences, approximately 22% seen once. The rearrangement uses TRBV27 and TRBJ2-3, with D possibly being TRBD2 (6 bases). The receptor's source is a man aged 70-80 years in good health. The source material was blood. CDR3 region: CASSFRPGATDTQYF. CDR3 DNA sequence: TGTGCCAGCAGTTTTCGTCCGGGAGCCACAGATACGCAGTATTTT.